This is a list of T cell receptor beta chains from one sample in a study of blood T cell repertoires in COVID-19. Generated by immunoSEQ multiplex PCR, the TCRdb table keeps only in-frame clones and is missing some. The table lists more than 110,000 clones, around 87% of them singletons, with around 4.5% in the top ten. Source material: peripheral blood. These receptors originate from a middle-aged woman with acute or convalescent COVID-19. CDR3s include the opening cysteine and the closing phenylalanine or tryptophan. The D gene is left open where the match is weak. Where a row states a size, it is once, few, many or the class of an expanded clone; other rows omit it.

TRBD1,TRBJ1-4,TRBV5-1,NA,CASSRETGAEEKLFF,TGCGCCAGCAGCAGAGAGACAGGGGCTGAGGAAAAACTGTTTTTT
NA,TRBJ1-5,TRBV7-2,NA,CASSLARGFQPQHF,TGTGCCAGCAGCTTAGCCCGGGGATTTCAGCCCCAGCATTTT
NA,TRBJ2-1,TRBV7-2,NA,CASSLGWGAGNEQFF,TGTGCCAGCAGCTTAGGATGGGGCGCTGGTAATGAGCAGTTCTTC
NA,TRBJ1-5,TRBV23-1,NA,CASRSGGERMQPQHF,TGCGCCAGCAGATCCGGGGGGGAACGAATGCAACCCCAGCATTTT
TRBD1,TRBJ1-2,TRBV27,few,CASRTGPGGYTF,TGTGCCAGCAGGACAGGGCCAGGTGGCTACACCTTC
NA,TRBJ1-1,TRBV11-2,once,CASSLGGRENTEAFF,TGTGCCAGCAGCTTAGGAGGCAGGGAGAACACTGAAGCTTTCTTT
TRBD1,TRBJ2-4,TRBV5-1,NA,CASSLGTGGAEEAKNIQYF,TGCGCCAGCAGCTTGGGGACAGGGGGCGCAGAAGAGGCCAAAAACATTCAGTACTTC
TRBD2,TRBJ2-1,TRBV7-8,NA,CASSLAGAGVFYNEQFF,TGTGCCAGCAGCTTAGCGGGAGCGGGAGTGTTCTACAATGAGCAGTTCTTC
NA,TRBJ2-2,TRBV12-5,NA,CASGLVQGPGELFF,TGTGCTAGTGGTTTGGTTCAGGGCCCCGGGGAGCTGTTTTTT
NA,TRBJ1-5,TRBV6-2/TRBV6-3,NA,CASSYSGGVNQPQHF,TGTGCCAGCAGTTACTCGGGAGGGGTCAATCAGCCCCAGCATTTT
TRBD1,TRBJ2-2,TRBV9,NA,CASTVGTDHRELFF,TGTGCCAGCACCGTGGGGACAGACCACCGGGAGCTGTTTTTT
TRBD1,TRBJ2-7,TRBV27,NA,CASSRRDSYEQYF,TGTGCCAGCAGCCGAAGGGACAGCTACGAGCAGTACTTC
NA,TRBJ2-7,TRBV9,once,CASSVGGTLTYEQYF,TGTGCCAGCAGCGTAGGTGGGACACTCACTTACGAGCAGTACTTC
NA,TRBJ1-1,TRBV12-3/TRBV12-4,NA,CASSFGEGTEAFF,NA